The table lists the clone carrying this TCR beta chain with a few counts. The data belong to a study of blood T cell repertoires in COVID-19. Deletions cut 6 bases from V and 3 bases from J, with 9 bases between. Germline lookup yields CDR1 MGHRA and CDR2 YSYEKL. CDR3 length: 13 residues. Sequenced by immunoSEQ multiplex PCR; TCRdb stores in-frame clones only, minus some. The top ten hold approximately 2.5% of the sample, which has under 300,000 clones, roughly 93% seen once. V and J are TRBV4-1 and TRBJ1-3; D may be TRBD1 (6 bases). The receptor's source is a woman in her thirties or forties with acute COVID-19. Sequenced material: PBMCs or T cells enriched from blood (not recorded which). The CDR3 DNA follows: TGCGCCAGCAGTCTGGACAGTGGAAACACCATATATTTT. Amino acid sequence: CASSLDSGNTIYF.